This is a list of T cell receptor beta chains from one sample in a study of regulatory T cells in long-lasting Graves disease. TCRdb re-called the multiplex PCR reads with MiXCR, one entry per CDR3 protein. The sample has fewer than 650,000 distinct CDR3 sequences; 15% to 20% are singletons. The same sample was also used in a study of T cells in Graves' hyperthyroidism and ophthalmopathy.

This material consisted of peripheral blood mononuclear cells (PBMCs), taken at new diagnosis, from a patient treated with antithyroid drugs. The receptors were sampled from a man younger than 30 with Graves disease. CDR3s include the opening cysteine and the closing phenylalanine or tryptophan. The D gene is left open where the match is weak. Some rows have no size entry. The others give once, few or many, or a class for an expanded clone.

clone_size cdr3_length j_call v_call d_call cdr3_nt cdr3_aa
few 12 TRBJ1-2 TRBV29-1 TRBD1 TGCAGCGTTTCGGGACAGGGTTTTGGCTACACCTTC CSVSGQGFGYTF
many 18 TRBJ2-3 TRBV12-3/TRBV12-4 TRBD2 TGTGCCAGCAGCTCCCTCAGTGCGGGGGAGGGAGTAACAGATACGCAGTATTTT CASSSLSAGEGVTDTQYF
few 13 TRBJ1-4 TRBV29-1 - TGCAGCGTTGGGGAGGGGTCTAATGAAAAACTGTTTTTT CSVGEGSNEKLFF
many 15 TRBJ2-2 TRBV20-1 - TGCAGTGCTAGAGATTACTCTGTCGGGGGCGGGGAGCTGTTTTTT CSARDYSVGGGELFF
many 16 TRBJ2-7 TRBV20-1 TRBD2 TGCAGTGCTAGAGATGCCTTAGCGGGAGGGTTCCACGAGCAGTACTTC CSARDALAGGFHEQYF
many 15 TRBJ2-5 TRBV5-4 TRBD1 TGTGCCAGCAGCCCCGGACAGGGGAGCAGAGAGACCCAGTACTTC CASSPGQGSRETQYF
few 15 TRBJ2-3 TRBV27 TRBD2 TGTGCCAGCAAGGAAGCGGGAGGAGGCACAGATACGCAGTATTTT CASKEAGGGTDTQYF
few 16 TRBJ2-2 TRBV9 - TGTGCCAGCAGCTCGAGCCCGGGACACGAGACCGGGGAGCTGTTTTTT CASSSSPGHETGELFF
many 14 TRBJ1-2 TRBV27 - TGTGCCAGCAGTTTAACAGGAACTAACTATGGCTACACCTTC CASSLTGTNYGYTF
once 15 TRBJ1-5 TRBV5-5 TRBD1 TGTGCCAGCACCCCCGGGGGGACAGGTTATCAGCCCCAGCATTTT CASTPGGTGYQPQHF
many 17 TRBJ2-1 TRBV5-8 TRBD2 TGTGCCAGCAGCTTCGGGACTAGCGGGACTTCCTACAATGAGCAGTTCTTC CASSFGTSGTSYNEQFF
many 13 TRBJ2-7 TRBV3-1 - TGTGCCAGCAGCCAAGTTCCAGGGGTCGAGCAGTACTTC CASSQVPGVEQYF
- 14 TRBJ2-5 TRBV11-2 TRBD1 TGTGCCAGCAGCTCGACAGGGGGCGCAGAGACCCAGTACTTC CASSSTGGAETQYF
few 15 TRBJ2-7 TRBV5-1 - - CASSFGPGQGDEQYF
many 14 TRBJ1-6 TRBV12-3/TRBV12-4 - TGTGCCAGCAGTTTAGCGCTAGGGTATTCACCCCTCCACTTT CASSLALGYSPLHF
- 13 TRBJ2-7 TRBV20-1 - TGCAGTACCTCGGGACTCAGCTCCTACGAGCAGTACTTC CSTSGLSSYEQYF
few 12 TRBJ1-4 TRBV28 - TGTGCCAGCAAAGCCGGTAATGAAAAACTGTTTTTT CASKAGNEKLFF
few 14 TRBJ1-1 TRBV27 - TGTGCCAGCAATTCGATCGGGATGAACACTGAAGCTTTCTTT CASNSIGMNTEAFF
few 14 TRBJ2-3 TRBV5-1 - TGCGCCAGCATGAAACCCGAGGCGTCGGATACGCAGTATTTT CASMKPEASDTQYF
few 18 TRBJ2-7 TRBV4-1 TRBD2 TGCGCCAGCAGCCAAGATCCCCCCCTAGCGGGAGCACAGGCCGAGCAGTACTTC CASSQDPPLAGAQAEQYF
- 14 TRBJ1-4 TRBV27 - TGTGCCAGCAGTTTTATAAGGGGCGGTGAAAAACTGTTTTTT CASSFIRGGEKLFF
many 12 TRBJ1-1 TRBV12-3/TRBV12-4 TRBD1 TGTGCCAGCAGCCCGACAGGGGCGCTGGCTTTCTTT CASSPTGALAFF
- 14 TRBJ2-1 TRBV20-1 - TGCAGTGCTAGAGAGCTGATCATCTACAATGAGCAGTTCTTC CSARELIIYNEQFF
few 16 TRBJ1-2 TRBV7-9 - TGTGCCAGCAGCTCTGAGGTCGGTTTACTAGGGTATGGCTACACCTTC CASSSEVGLLGYGYTF
- 13 TRBJ2-1 TRBV7-8 - TGTGCCAGCTTGGTTTTCGTGTACAATGAGCAGTTCTTC CASLVFVYNEQFF
many 13 TRBJ1-1 TRBV18 - TGTGCCAGCAGCCCAGACATGAACACTGAAGCTTTCTTT CASSPDMNTEAFF
many 13 TRBJ2-4 TRBV9 - TGTGCCAGCAGCGCTTCTCGCGGGAACATTCAGTACTTC CASSASRGNIQYF
- 15 TRBJ1-2 TRBV9 - TGTGCCAGCAGCGTGCGGGACAACCTGGGCTATGGCTACACCTTC CASSVRDNLGYGYTF
- 19 TRBJ2-6 TRBV4-1 - TGCGCCAGCAGCCGTTCAGGGGTAAGGGGTCCGTCTGGGGCCAACGTCCTGACTTTC CASSRSGVRGPSGANVLTF
few 14 TRBJ1-2 TRBV27 - TGTGCCAGCAGTCCGGTCCTAGTGAGCTATGGCTACACCTTC CASSPVLVSYGYTF
many 14 TRBJ2-7 TRBV27 - TGTGCCAGCAGTCGGACACGGGCCTCCTACGAGCAGTACTTC CASSRTRASYEQYF
few 14 TRBJ1-2 TRBV3-1 TRBD1 TGTGCCAGCGCAGGGGGACAGGGGGTAGGTGGCTACACCTTC CASAGGQGVGGYTF
few 16 TRBJ2-1 TRBV7-9 TRBD2 TGTGCCAGCAGCACCCTAGCGGGAGGGCAGGGGCGAGAGCAGTTCTTC CASSTLAGGQGREQFF
few 14 TRBJ2-7 TRBV30 - TGTGCCTGGAGGGGGGGGGCTGGCCCCTACGAGCAGTACTTC CAWRGGAGPYEQYF
many 12 TRBJ2-7 TRBV27 - TGTGCCAGCAGGAGCCGACTCTACGAGCAGTACTTC CASRSRLYEQYF
many 11 TRBJ2-7 TRBV20-1 TRBD1 TGCCGCGGGACAGGGGGCGACGAGCAGTACTTC CRGTGGDEQYF
many 15 TRBJ2-1 TRBV7-8 - TGTGCCAGCAGCAGCTCGGAGGGGCAGAACAATGAGCAGTTCTTC CASSSSEGQNNEQFF
- 15 TRBJ2-7 TRBV4-1 TRBD1 TGCGCCAGCAGCCAGGAGACAGGGGGCTTCTACGAGCAGTACTTC CASSQETGGFYEQYF
few 14 TRBJ1-6 TRBV30 - TGTGCCTGGAGTGGAGGCTCCTATAATTCACCCCTCCACTTT CAWSGGSYNSPLHF
- 14 TRBJ1-1 TRBV9 - TGTGCCAGCAGCGTAACCCCCACAGGGACTGAAGCTTTCTTT CASSVTPTGTEAFF
- 16 TRBJ1-5 TRBV4-1 TRBD1 TGCGCCAGCAGCCAGCTTCCGGGACAGGGGATTCAGCCCCAGCATTTT CASSQLPGQGIQPQHF
few 15 TRBJ1-2 TRBV7-9 - TGTGCCAGCAGCTTAGCCAGACAGCTTAACTATGGCTACACCTTC CASSLARQLNYGYTF
many 16 TRBJ2-7 TRBV9 - TGTGCCAGCAGCGTAGGGGGCGGAGCGGGACAATACGAGCAGTACTTC CASSVGGGAGQYEQYF
- 13 TRBJ2-5 TRBV30 - TGCGCCGGGGGTGCGGACAGCCGGGAGACCCAGTACTTC CAGGADSRETQYF
- 15 TRBJ2-7 TRBV27 - TGTGCCAGCAGTCCGGGCCCTCGACTCTCCTACGAGCAGTACTTC CASSPGPRLSYEQYF
many 15 TRBJ2-1 TRBV11-3 TRBD2 TGTGCCAGCAGCTTGATGTTAGCGGGAGTTGATGAGCAGTTCTTC CASSLMLAGVDEQFF
- 12 TRBJ2-5 TRBV19 - TGTGCCAGTAGTATGGCAGGAGAGACCCAGTACTTC CASSMAGETQYF
- 15 TRBJ2-7 TRBV6-5 - TGTGCCAGCAGTTACTCTGGGGGACCAACTTACGGGCAGTACTTC CASSYSGGPTYGQYF
- 12 TRBJ1-1 TRBV20-1 - TGCAGTGCTAGAGCCTCAGGGGCTGAAGCTTTCTTT CSARASGAEAFF
many 13 TRBJ1-1 TRBV12-5 - TGTGCTAGTGTTGGGGACATTTTCACTGAAGCTTTCTTT CASVGDIFTEAFF
few 13 TRBJ2-7 TRBV13 - TGTGCCAGCAGCTTGGCAGAGAATCGCGAGCAGTACTTC CASSLAENREQYF
- 17 TRBJ2-3 TRBV4-1 TRBD1 TGCGCCAGCAGCCAAGATCAGGGGGACAGAAACACAGATACGCAGTATTTT CASSQDQGDRNTDTQYF
few 15 TRBJ1-1 TRBV29-1 - TGCAGCGTTAGCCCTGGGTGGGGCATGAACACTGAAGCTTTCTTT CSVSPGWGMNTEAFF
few 15 TRBJ2-3 TRBV9 - TGTGCCAGCAGCCCCGATGGGGACGACACAGATACGCAGTATTTT CASSPDGDDTDTQYF